This is a list of T cell receptor beta chains from one sample in a study of graft-versus-host responses after intestinal transplantation. Data came from immunoSEQ multiplex PCR; TCRdb stores just in-frame clones and leaves some out. Among approximately 82,000 clones listed, 91% were seen once. Their cognate antigens are unknown. The input for sequencing was unstimulated CD4+ T cells sorted from spleen or lymph node cells, taken before intestinal transplant. The receptors were sampled from a human donor who received an intestinal transplant. Each CDR3 is given with its conserved first and last residue. The order of the fields is V gene, D gene, J gene, clone size, CDR3 DNA, CDR3 protein. A D gene is named only where the DNA matches it firmly. Rows may omit the clone size; those that give it use once, few, many or a size class.

V gene: TRBV4-3
D gene: TRBD1
J gene: TRBJ1-4
clone size: few
CDR3 DNA: TGCGCCAGCAGCCAAGTGGGGGGACAGGGCAAACTGTTTTTT
CDR3 protein: CASSQVGGQGKLFF

V gene: TRBV19
D gene: NA
J gene: TRBJ1-2
clone size: NA
CDR3 DNA: TGTGCCAGTAGTACCCGGTCCAGCCCGGGAGGCTATGGCTACACCTTC
CDR3 protein: CASSTRSSPGGYGYTF

V gene: TRBV18
D gene: TRBD2
J gene: TRBJ2-1
clone size: NA
CDR3 DNA: TGTGCCAGCTCAGCCAGCGGGGGATACTACAATGAGCAGTTCTTC
CDR3 protein: CASSASGGYYNEQFF

V gene: TRBV4-3
D gene: NA
J gene: TRBJ1-2
clone size: NA
CDR3 DNA: TGCGCCAGCAGCTCCCGGACAGCTTCTAACTATGGCTACACCTTC
CDR3 protein: CASSSRTASNYGYTF

V gene: TRBV18
D gene: TRBD2
J gene: TRBJ2-7
clone size: NA
CDR3 DNA: TGTGCCAGCTCGCCGGGGGGGCCCGAGCAGTACTTC
CDR3 protein: CASSPGGPEQYF

V gene: TRBV16
D gene: NA
J gene: TRBJ1-1
clone size: NA
CDR3 DNA: TGTGCCAGCAGCTCTCCATCCTACCGGGTTTTTAACACTGAAGCTTTCTTT
CDR3 protein: CASSSPSYRVFNTEAFF

V gene: TRBV19
D gene: NA
J gene: TRBJ2-7
clone size: NA
CDR3 DNA: TGTGCCAGTAGCCAGGACACCTACGAGCAGTACTTC
CDR3 protein: CASSQDTYEQYF

V gene: TRBV19
D gene: TRBD2
J gene: TRBJ2-3
clone size: NA
CDR3 DNA: TGTGCCAGTAGACTTAGCGGGGGGGCGAGCACAGATACGCAGTATTTT
CDR3 protein: CASRLSGGASTDTQYF

V gene: TRBV9
D gene: TRBD1
J gene: TRBJ1-1
clone size: NA
CDR3 DNA: TGTGCCAGCAGCCTAGGACAGGGCGTTGAAGCTTTCTTT
CDR3 protein: CASSLGQGVEAFF

V gene: TRBV18
D gene: NA
J gene: TRBJ1-3
clone size: NA
CDR3 DNA: TGTGCCAGCTCACCAGCCCCGACAGTCTCTGGAAACACCATATATTTT
CDR3 protein: CASSPAPTVSGNTIYF

V gene: TRBV9
D gene: TRBD2
J gene: TRBJ2-1
clone size: NA
CDR3 DNA: TGTGCCAGCAGCGTAGCCACCACTAGCGGGGGGTCGTTGAATGAGCAGTTCTTC
CDR3 protein: CASSVATTSGGSLNEQFF

V gene: TRBV9
D gene: TRBD1
J gene: TRBJ2-1
clone size: NA
CDR3 DNA: TGTGCCAGCAGCGCATTGACAGGGGAAGGTGAGCAGTTCTTC
CDR3 protein: CASSALTGEGEQFF

V gene: TRBV9
D gene: NA
J gene: TRBJ1-6
clone size: NA
CDR3 DNA: TGTGCCAGCAGCGTAGATCAGAATTCACCCCTCCACTTT
CDR3 protein: CASSVDQNSPLHF

V gene: TRBV6-1
D gene: TRBD2
J gene: TRBJ2-3
clone size: once
CDR3 DNA: TGTGCCAGCAGTGCGGGGGGACGCACAGATACGCAGTATTTT
CDR3 protein: CASSAGGRTDTQYF

V gene: TRBV30
D gene: TRBD1
J gene: TRBJ2-2
clone size: NA
CDR3 DNA: TGTGCCTGGGGGACAGGGGACACCGGGGAGCTGTTTTTT
CDR3 protein: CAWGTGDTGELFF

V gene: TRBV10-3
D gene: NA
J gene: TRBJ2-1
clone size: NA
CDR3 DNA: TGTGCCTTACGAAGTATTGGGAGCGATGAGCAGTTCTTC
CDR3 protein: CALRSIGSDEQFF

V gene: TRBV4-3
D gene: TRBD2
J gene: TRBJ2-2
clone size: NA
CDR3 DNA: TGCGCCAGCAGCCAAACGGGACTAGCGGGGTCGCTGGGGTCAGGGGAGCTGTTTTTT
CDR3 protein: CASSQTGLAGSLGSGELFF

V gene: TRBV5-6
D gene: TRBD1
J gene: TRBJ2-7
clone size: once
CDR3 DNA: TGTGCCAGCAACTTCTGGGACAGAGATATCTACGAGCAGTACTTC
CDR3 protein: CASNFWDRDIYEQYF

V gene: TRBV7-2
D gene: TRBD1
J gene: TRBJ2-7
clone size: NA
CDR3 DNA: TGTGCCAGCAGTCTTCGACAGGGAGAAGGACCCTACGAGCAGTACTTC
CDR3 protein: CASSLRQGEGPYEQYF

V gene: TRBV7-9
D gene: NA
J gene: TRBJ2-3
clone size: NA
CDR3 DNA: TGTGCCAGCAGCTTAGAATCGTCAGATACGCAGTATTTT
CDR3 protein: CASSLESSDTQYF

V gene: TRBV19
D gene: NA
J gene: TRBJ1-6
clone size: NA
CDR3 DNA: TGTGCCAAGAGGGCAGGTTCACCCCTCCACTTT
CDR3 protein: CAKRAGSPLHF

V gene: TRBV4-3
D gene: TRBD2
J gene: TRBJ2-1
clone size: NA
CDR3 DNA: TGCGCCAGCAGCCAAGAACCCCCGGGACTAGCGGGGGGTAAGCAGTTCTTC
CDR3 protein: CASSQEPPGLAGGKQFF

V gene: TRBV28
D gene: NA
J gene: TRBJ1-2
clone size: NA
CDR3 DNA: TGTGCCAGCAGTTTACGCGACCTGCGGGGCTACACCTTC
CDR3 protein: CASSLRDLRGYTF

V gene: TRBV19
D gene: NA
J gene: TRBJ2-7
clone size: once
CDR3 DNA: TGTGCCAGAGAGGAGGGTCGGGAGCAGTACTTC
CDR3 protein: CAREEGREQYF

V gene: TRBV6-6
D gene: TRBD1
J gene: TRBJ2-7
clone size: NA
CDR3 DNA: TGTGCCAGCAGTTGGACAGGTTACGAGCAGTACTTC
CDR3 protein: CASSWTGYEQYF

V gene: TRBV7-2
D gene: NA
J gene: TRBJ1-2
clone size: NA
CDR3 DNA: TGTGCCAGCAGCCCCCAGGGGCGCCTGAACTATGGCTACACCTTC
CDR3 protein: CASSPQGRLNYGYTF

V gene: TRBV4-3
D gene: NA
J gene: TRBJ1-2
clone size: once
CDR3 DNA: TGCGCCAGCAGCCGAGAGAGGGAGAAGGATGGCTACACCTTC
CDR3 protein: CASSREREKDGYTF

V gene: TRBV7-2
D gene: TRBD2
J gene: TRBJ2-7
clone size: NA
CDR3 DNA: TGTGCCAGCAGCACTACGGGGGGGGAATACGAGCAGTACTTC
CDR3 protein: CASSTTGGEYEQYF